These 19 T cell receptor beta chains originate from one sample sequenced in a study of response to subunit inactivated influenza vaccine. From the RT-PCR reads, TCRdb called clonotypes with MiXCR, one entry per CDR3 protein. The sample lists 700,000 to 900,000 distinct CDR3 sequences, around 20% occurring once. The material was PBMCs from blood, obtained 4 to 6 days after vaccination. The source is a man aged 50 to 59 who received an inactivated influenza vaccine.

This clonotype was seen only a few times. CDR3 sequence reads: CASSYAGTGAATEAFF. The CDR3 nucleotides are TGTGCCAGCAGTTACGCCGGGACAGGGGCGGCCACTGAAGCTTTCTTT. This sequence joins TRBV6-5 and TRBJ1-1, with TRBD1 matching over 10 bases. Trimming cost V 2 bases and J 4 bases; bases outside gene matches: 7. Germline-derived CDR1 and CDR2 are MNHEY and SVGAGI. The CDR3 runs 16 residues.

The chain combines TRBV28 with TRBJ2-7; D is uncertain. The germline V gene has CDR1 MDHEN and CDR2 SYDVKM. The CDR3 is made up of 15 amino acids. Between the trimmed V and J ends, which lost 3 bases and 3 bases, there was a span of 15 bases. As DNA, the CDR3 is TGTGCCAGCAGTTTCGGCATCCCGATCAGCTACGAGCAGTACTTC. Amino acids: CASSFGIPISYEQYF.

This clonotype has just a few counts. The genes are TRBV6-2 or TRBV6-3 and TRBJ2-7, with TRBD2 matching 10 bases. CDR1 and CDR2 from the germline V gene are MNHEY and SVGEGT. The CDR3 has 16 amino acids. The J segment lost 6 bases and the V segment lost 7 bases, leaving 15 bases of the junction unmatched. CDR3 sequence reads: CASTPVERGGLSEQYF. The CDR3 nucleotides are TGTGCCAGCACGCCAGTGGAGCGGGGGGGCCTCAGCGAGCAGTACTTC.

The chain recombines TRBV20-1 with TRBJ2-3; 7 bases line up with TRBD2. V trimming: 2 bases; J trimming: 4 bases; junction bases outside the gene matches: 3. The CDR3 runs 13 residues. Per the germline V gene, CDR1 is DFQATT and CDR2 is SNEGSKA (reference sequence). CDR3 region: CSARTSVADTQYF. The CDR3 region has the DNA TGCAGTGCTAGAACTAGCGTAGCAGATACGCAGTATTTT.

The table lists this clonotype with a few counts. The chain employs TRBV20-1 and TRBJ2-1, with 7 bases fitting TRBD1. Germline CDR1 is DFQATT and CDR2 is SNEGSKA (reference sequence). The J segment lost 7 bases and the V segment lost 4 bases, leaving 7 bases of the junction unmatched. The CDR3 is made up of 13 amino acids. CDR3 residues: CSATGTVENEQFF. The CDR3 bases are TGCAGTGCTACCGGGACAGTGGAAAATGAGCAGTTCTTC.

The chain uses TRBV5-1 and TRBJ2-7; 10 nucleotides match TRBD1. The CDR3 spans 16 residues. V was pared by 1 base and J by 3 bases, with 7 bases of the junction left unmatched. Per the germline V gene, CDR1 is SGHRS and CDR2 is YFSETQ. This CDR3 is CASSLLGTGVVYEQYF. The CDR3 bases are TGCGCCAGCAGCTTGCTTGGGACAGGGGTTGTCTACGAGCAGTACTTC.

The chain combines TRBV11-1 with TRBJ2-7; perhaps TRBD1 as D (7 bases). This CDR3 comprises 16 residues. Germline V gene sequence: CDR1 SGHAT, CDR2 FQDESV (reference sequence). The germline V and J ends were trimmed by 5 bases and 0 bases, with 17 bases remaining between them. The CDR3: CASSLQEGQSSYEQYF. The DNA for the CDR3 is TGTGCCAGCAGCCTCCAGGAGGGACAGAGCTCCTACGAGCAGTACTTC.

There are a few counts of this clonotype. J is TRBJ1-1 and V is TRBV28; D is possibly TRBD1 (5 bases). CDR1 and CDR2 from the germline V gene are MDHEN and SYDVKM. This CDR3 region has 14 residues. Trimming took 6 bases from V and 4 from J, leaving 15 bases between them. CDR3 nucleotides: TGTGCCAGCAGACGCGGGACCCTCCCCACTGAAGCTTTCTTT. This gives the protein CASRRGTLPTEAFF.

This clonotype was detected only a few times. The chain combines TRBV7-9 with TRBJ1-2; D is unclear. With 1 base removed from V and 8 bases from J, the gap between germline ends came to 11 bases. Germline V gives CDR1 SEHNR, CDR2 FQNEAQ (reference sequence). The CDR3 spans 13 residues. CDR3 protein: CASSLGGRIGYTF. In DNA, the CDR3 is TGTGCCAGCAGCTTAGGAGGCAGGATAGGCTACACCTTC.

This clonotype occurred a few times. The chain joins TRBV29-1 to TRBJ2-2; D unresolved. Germline V CDR1 and CDR2: SQVTM, ANQGSEA. CDR3 length: 13 residues. The ends were cut back, 0 bases at V and 4 bases at J, with 6 bases in the middle. The CDR3 bases are TGCAGCGTTGAAGATGACGGCACCGGGGAGCTGTTTTTT. Translated: CSVEDDGTGELFF.

This clonotype was found a few times. The gene calls are TRBV24-1 and TRBJ2-5, with 7 bases that match TRBD1. From germline, CDR1 is KGHDR and CDR2 SFDVKD. This CDR3 comprises 15 residues. V gave up 4 bases and J gave up 1 base; unmatched junction bases: 5. The CDR3, as DNA: TGTGCCACCAGTGACGCGACAGGGACCCAAGAGACCCAGTACTTC. Protein product: CATSDATGTQETQYF.

The chain is built from TRBV4-2 and TRBJ1-5; possibly TRBD1 for D (5 bases). The CDR3 has 15 amino acids. Per the germline V gene, CDR1 is LGHNA and CDR2 is YNFKEQ. V was cut by 0 bases and J by 3 bases, with 9 bases left in between. The CDR3 spells CASSQDDSLNQPQHF. The CDR3 coding sequence is TGTGCCAGCAGCCAAGATGACAGCCTCAATCAGCCCCAGCATTTT.

This clonotype came up a few times. V gene TRBV6-2 or TRBV6-3 combines with J gene TRBJ1-1; tentative D call: TRBD1 (5 bases). CDR3 length equals 12 residues. V lost 5 bases to trimming and J lost 10 bases, with 14 bases between them. CDR1 and CDR2 (germline): MNHEY, SVGEGT. This CDR3 is CASSLRNGGAFF. The CDR3 nucleotides are TGTGCCAGCAGTCTCCGTAATGGGGGAGCTTTCTTT.

This clonotype was observed a few times. CDR3 in amino acids: CASSLVGDWKRYEQYF. Written as DNA, the CDR3 is TGTGCCAGCAGCTTAGTGGGGGATTGGAAACGCTACGAGCAGTACTTC. The chain joins TRBV11-2 to TRBJ2-7; D possibly uses TRBD1 or TRBD2 (5 bases each). V lost 1 base to trimming and J lost 3 bases, with 16 bases between them. Germline lookup yields CDR1 SGHAT and CDR2 FQNNGV. The CDR3 contains 16 residues.

With regard to this clonotype: A read error may account for a junction end that differs from germline. This rearrangement joins TRBV12-3 or TRBV12-4 to TRBJ2-1, with TRBD2 matching over 13 bases. This CDR3 contains 18 residues. CDR3 protein: CACSLARTSGSAYNEQFF. Here the CDR3 DNA reads TGTGCCTGCAGTTTAGCGCGGACTAGCGGGAGCGCCTACAATGAGCAGTTCTTC.

The rearrangement links TRBV6-1 to TRBJ2-5, with D possibly matching TRBD2 (5 bases). V shed 2 bases and J shed 4 bases, with 8 bases lying between them. The germline gives CDR1 MNHNS, CDR2 SASEGT. The CDR3 length is 13 residues. Here the CDR3 reads CASSESSAETQYF. DNA for the CDR3: TGTGCCAGCAGTGAAAGTAGCGCAGAGACCCAGTACTTC.

The chain employs TRBV12-3 or TRBV12-4 and TRBJ1-2; a weak D match, TRBD1 (5 bases). CDR3 length: 12 amino acids. V lost 3 bases and J 6 bases, leaving 8 bases between the germline ends. In DNA form, the CDR3 reads TGTGCCAGCAGTTTTCGCAGGGATGGCTACACCTTC. Protein: CASSFRRDGYTF.

The chain recombines TRBV7-3 with TRBJ2-1, with TRBD2 as a possible D gene (5 bases). Germline V lookup: CDR1 SGHTA, CDR2 FQGTGA. This CDR3 is 14 amino acids long. Trimming removed 3 bases from V and 4 bases from J, with 10 bases in between. The DNA of the CDR3 is TGTGCCAGCAGCTTGGCTAGCCCGTACAATGAGCAGTTCTTC. This gives the protein CASSLASPYNEQFF.

The V gene is TRBV6-4, the J gene TRBJ2-3, with a tentative D call TRBD2 (5 bases). V was shortened by 3 bases and J by 3 bases, with 10 bases between the two germline ends. CDR1 and CDR2 from the germline V gene are MRHNA and SNTAGT. The CDR3 runs to 14 residues. CDR3 sequence: CASSDLGLTDTQYF. CDR3 in DNA: TGTGCCAGCAGTGATCTAGGACTTACAGATACGCAGTATTTT.